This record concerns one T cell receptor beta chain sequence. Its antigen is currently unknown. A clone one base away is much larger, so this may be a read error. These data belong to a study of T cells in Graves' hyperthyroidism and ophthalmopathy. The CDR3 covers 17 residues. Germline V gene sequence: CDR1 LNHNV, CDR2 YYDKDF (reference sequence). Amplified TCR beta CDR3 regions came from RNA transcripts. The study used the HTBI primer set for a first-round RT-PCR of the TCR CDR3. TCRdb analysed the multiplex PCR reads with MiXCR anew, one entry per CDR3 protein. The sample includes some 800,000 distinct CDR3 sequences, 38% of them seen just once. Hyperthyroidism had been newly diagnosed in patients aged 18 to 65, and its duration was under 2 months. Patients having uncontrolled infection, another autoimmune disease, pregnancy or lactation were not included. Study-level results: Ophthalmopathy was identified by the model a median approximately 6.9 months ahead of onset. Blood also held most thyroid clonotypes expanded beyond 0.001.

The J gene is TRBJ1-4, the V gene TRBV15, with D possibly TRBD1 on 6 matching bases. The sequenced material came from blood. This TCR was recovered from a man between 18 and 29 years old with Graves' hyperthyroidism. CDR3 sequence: CATSRDRDTATNEELFF. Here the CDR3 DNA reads TGTGCCACCAGCAGAGATCGGGACACCGCAACTAATGAAGAACTGTTTTTT.